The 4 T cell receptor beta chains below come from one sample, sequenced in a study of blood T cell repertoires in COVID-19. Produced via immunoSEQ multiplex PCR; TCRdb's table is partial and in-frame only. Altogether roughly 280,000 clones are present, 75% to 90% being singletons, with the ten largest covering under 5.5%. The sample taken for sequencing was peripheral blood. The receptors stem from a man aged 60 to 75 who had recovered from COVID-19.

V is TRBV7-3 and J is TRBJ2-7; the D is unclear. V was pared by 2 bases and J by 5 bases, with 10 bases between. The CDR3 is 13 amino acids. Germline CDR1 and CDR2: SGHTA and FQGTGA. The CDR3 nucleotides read TGTGCCAGCAGCTTAGGTTACAGTGACGAGCAGTACTTC. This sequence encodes CASSLGYSDEQYF.

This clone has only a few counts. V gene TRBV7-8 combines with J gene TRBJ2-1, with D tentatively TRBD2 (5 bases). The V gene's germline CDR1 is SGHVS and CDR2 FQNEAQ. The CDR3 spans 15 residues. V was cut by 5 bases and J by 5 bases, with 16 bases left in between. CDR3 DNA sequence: TGTGCCAGCAGCCAGGCCCGTGTCGGGAACAATGAGCAGTTCTTC. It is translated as CASSQARVGNNEQFF.

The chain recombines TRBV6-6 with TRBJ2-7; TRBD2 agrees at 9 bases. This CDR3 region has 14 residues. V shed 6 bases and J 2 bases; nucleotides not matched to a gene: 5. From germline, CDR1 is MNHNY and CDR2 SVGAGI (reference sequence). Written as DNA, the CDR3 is TGTGCCAGCAGAGGACTAGCGCGGGCCTACGAGCAGTACTTC. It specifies CASRGLARAYEQYF.

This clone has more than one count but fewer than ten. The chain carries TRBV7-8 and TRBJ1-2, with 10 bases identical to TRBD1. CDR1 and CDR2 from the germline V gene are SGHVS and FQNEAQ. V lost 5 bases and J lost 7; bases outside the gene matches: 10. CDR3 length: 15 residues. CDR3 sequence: CASSPRDRGISGYTF. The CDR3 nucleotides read TGTGCCAGCAGCCCCCGGGACAGGGGAATCAGTGGCTACACCTTC.